This T cell receptor (beta chain) was observed in a study of Tregs in tolerant kidney transplant recipients. General observations from the study: No direct test of biological reproducibility was done here. Validation in larger populations is needed because few patients were studied.

Thawed PBMCs were FACS-sorted into unstimulated CD4+CD25+CD127- regulatory T cells, CD4+CD25- non-regulatory cells, CD4 and CD8 cells. Germline CDR1 reads LNHDA; CDR2 reads SQIVND (reference sequence). V gave up 6 bases and J gave up 5 bases, with 14 bases separating them. The CDR3 totals 14 residues. The method was immunoSEQ multiplex PCR; TCRdb's version includes in-frame clones alone and lacks a portion of them. The sample comprises roughly 120,000 clones, about 91% of which are singletons, and approximately 0.54% rests with the top ten. Comment on this clone: Its antigen is as yet unknown.

V and J are TRBV19 and TRBJ1-5; a weak D match, TRBD1 (6 bases). Source material: CD4+ T cells from blood. The clonotype was recovered from a human donor in good health. The CDR3 protein is CASRQGTLHQPQHF. The CDR3 DNA reads as TGTGCCAGTAGACAGGGTACCCTCCATCAGCCCCAGCATTTT.